Given below is one T cell receptor beta chain in context. Its antigen target is currently unknown. Nothing much larger sits one base from this clone, and base qualities are not available. The immunoSEQ hsTCRB assay version 4, run in survey mode, was used to sequence TCRbeta repertoires from genomic DNA. For TCRbeta sequencing, genomic DNA was diluted to approximately 10 ng/uL, and up to 1 ug was used per sample. Turning to the authors' computational methods: TCRbeta data analysis was done in ImmunoSeq Analyzer 3.0, and diversity was calculated on productive nucleotide rearrangements. Using the Immunarch R package, lower-bound TCR diversity was estimated with the improved Chao index and clonality was estimated with the Gini coefficient. Nucleotide rearrangements that differed but encoded the same CDR3beta amino acid sequence were counted as separate clonotypes. TCRbeta sequences significantly enriched in antigen-responding cells relative to anti-CD3/anti-CD28-activated cells were identified by differential abundance analysis. Using predicted peptide-MHC specificity as the basis, GLIPH2 grouped TCRs into clusters, both for each participant individually and for the merged data sets that combined participants. TCRdb took this table from immuneACCESS and kept in-frame rearrangements with V and J called. Such tables lack part of the clones; where checked against another copy, unresolved V genes explain under half of the gap, and the rest is unexplained. Clone size and the V and J calls come from that table; the DNA yielded D and trimming. The sample table contains about 36,000 clones; only one count was recorded for more than 75% of them. Together, the top ten hold around 5.4% of the sample.

The treatment or condition label corresponds to: suppressive antiretroviral therapy. A pool of overlapping HIV-1 Gag 15-mer peptides was used at 0.95 to 1 ug per peptide per mL for cell stimulation. Memory populations depleted of antigen-responding cells were obtained by sorting nonresponding CD40L-negative CD69-negative CD45RO-high memory CD4+ T cells. HIV-1-infected adults in whom suppressive ART had been started during chronic infection were enrolled as participants. Participants had undetectable plasma HIV-1 RNA below 50 copies/mL for at least 4 years. To be included, a participant needed positive CMV serology and a CD4+ T cell count above 400 cells/uL. Before stimulation, PBMCs were isolated using density centrifugation and depleted of CD8+ T cells. For 18 hours, CD8-depleted PBMCs were stimulated with anti-CD28/CD49d costimulation, a CD40-blocking antibody, and enfuvirtide, which was added to prevent new infections. Sorting was done on either a Beckman Coulter MoFlo Legacy or an XDP sorter, and propidium iodide was used to exclude dead cells. The QIAamp DNA Mini Kit was used for genomic DNA extraction from samples above one million cells, and the Quick-DNA Microprep Kit was used otherwise.

Inclusive of the bounding cysteine and phenylalanine, the CDR3 is 15 residues long. The kept DNA is CDR3 alone, 45 bases in frame from the first base. V is pared back by 2 bases and J by 8 bases, with 18 bases lying between the germline termini. The germline V gene supplies CDR1 SNHLY and CDR2 FYNNEI. The sample is drawn from a study of persistence of HIV-infected CD4 T cells (dated by TCRdb to the early 2020s). Context from the whole study: CMV- and HIV-1 Gag-responding CD4+ T cells were isolated from ART-treated individuals so that antigen-driven clonal expansion of HIV-1-infected cells could be examined. The median time participants had been on suppressive ART was eight to nine years. Peripheral blood samples of up to about 200 mL were obtained at multiple time points, with the exception of a couple of participants, for whom leukapheresis was performed at a single time point. The clonality of all cells in each sorted population was measured by TCRbeta sequencing, and the clonality of infected cells was measured by proviral sequencing. The TCR cluster analysis across participants included eight or nine participants for CMV and about 7 participants for Gag.

The research as a whole found: Few individuals were included in the study, and only a limited range of antigens was tested. Within the same sorted populations, how oligoclonal the TCRs were correlated with how oligoclonal the proviruses were. Bulk TCR analyses could not be restricted to the rare CMV-responding cells that actually carried HIV-1 proviruses. Antigen-responding cells were enriched for degenerate expanded CDR3beta sequences, which suggests convergent selection of CD4+ responses to CMV and Gag. TCRbeta richness in CMV- and Gag-responding cells was significantly lower than in anti-CD3/anti-CD28-responding cells; CMV-responding cells had higher oligoclonality than CD3/CD28-stimulated and Gag-responding cells.

The receptor chain draws on TRBV2 and TRBJ1-2, with an unclear D gene assignment. Here the sequenced sample was cultured CD4+ T cells from PBMCs, taken from a patient who received antiretroviral therapy. This specimen's cell subset or site label, interpreted: CD40L-CD69- CD45RO-high memory CD4 T cells not responding to Gag peptides. This TCR came from an adult with HIV. The donor label of this sample is uncertain. The DNA reads TGTGCCAGCAGTGAACAGTTAACAGAAGCTGGCGGCTACACCTTC. Its translation reads: CASSEQLTEAGGYTF.